These 11 T cell receptor beta chains were all obtained from the same sample, sequenced in a study of cytomegalovirus exposure and HLA in healthy donors. The study ran its PCR with 60 Vbeta and 13 Jbeta primers. Sequenced by immunoSEQ multiplex PCR; TCRdb stores in-frame clones only, minus some. The sample consists of about 140,000 clones, 60% to 80% of them appearing once. Material for sequencing was PBMCs. The receptors were gathered from a male donor in good health and CMV-seronegative.

V is TRBV25-1 and J is TRBJ1-3; TRBD1 is a possible D gene (6 bases). Germline CDR1 is MGHDK and CDR2 is SYGVNS. The V end was cut by 7 bases, the J end by 5 bases, with 12 bases between. The CDR3 runs to 13 residues. For the CDR3, the DNA is TGTGCCAGCACCGAAGGGGGAAGAAACACCATATATTTT. It yields the protein CASTEGGRNTIYF.

The rearrangement uses TRBV7-2 and TRBJ1-1; D gene ambiguous. Trimming shortened V by 5 bases and J by 1 base, and 14 bases separated the two germline ends. This CDR3 contains 15 residues. Germline V gives CDR1 SGHTA, CDR2 FQGNSA. CDR3 protein: CASSPVGRRNTEAFF. CDR3 in DNA: TGTGCCAGCAGCCCGGTGGGCAGGCGGAACACTGAAGCTTTCTTT. Complete variable domain (other parts from reference TRBV7-2 and TRBJ1-1): GAGVSQSPSNKVTEKGKDVELRCDPISGHTALYWYRQSLGQGLEFLIYFQGNSAPDKSGLPSDRFSAERTGGSVSTLTIQRTQQEDSAVYLCASSPVGRRNTEAFFGQGTRLTVV.

The chain joins TRBV28 to TRBJ1-1, with D tentatively TRBD1 (6 bases). The ends were cut back, 6 bases at V and 5 bases at J, with 19 bases in the middle. The CDR3 has 15 amino acids. Germline V gene data show CDR1 as MDHEN and CDR2 as SYDVKM. DNA for the CDR3: TGTGCCAGCAGGAGGGCAGGAACAGGGAGAACTGAAGCTTTCTTT. It encodes CASRRAGTGRTEAFF.

This chain connects TRBV9 to TRBJ2-3; 9 nucleotides line up with TRBD1. V shed 3 bases, J shed 3 bases, and the junction held 5 bases outside the gene matches. The CDR3 has 15 residues. CDR1 and CDR2 (germline): SGDLS, YYNGEE. CDR3 in DNA: TGTGCCAGCAGCGGAACAGGGACAGGGACAGATACGCAGTATTTT. Protein: CASSGTGTGTDTQYF.

J is TRBJ1-1 and V is TRBV6-6; a weak D match, TRBD1 (5 bases). The CDR3 extends over 15 amino acids. CDR1 and CDR2 (germline): MNHNY, SVGAGI (reference sequence). V dropped 5 bases and J dropped 1 base, with 14 bases sitting between them. The CDR3 sequence is CASSPPVTANTEAFF. The CDR3 DNA sequence: TGTGCCAGCAGTCCCCCCGTGACAGCGAACACTGAAGCTTTCTTT.

The rearrangement uses TRBV5-1 and TRBJ2-1, with TRBD2 identical over 11 bases. V was pared by 4 bases and J by 6 bases, with 12 bases of the junction left unmatched. Germline lookup yields CDR1 SGHRS and CDR2 YFSETQ. The length of the CDR3 is 17 residues. The CDR3 coding sequence is TGCGCCAGCAGCCCCCTAAGGGGGACTAGCGGTTTCAATGAGCAGTTCTTC. The encoded protein is CASSPLRGTSGFNEQFF.

The J gene is TRBJ2-5, the V gene TRBV7-2; TRBD1 agrees at 8 bases. Trimming took 2 bases from V and 4 from J; bases not matched to a gene: 3. CDR3 size: 14 residues. From germline, CDR1 is SGHTA and CDR2 FQGNSA. Here the CDR3 reads CASSLFTGGETQYF. The DNA of the CDR3 is TGTGCCAGCAGCTTATTTACAGGGGGAGAGACCCAGTACTTC.

This clone was counted between two and nine times. The V and J genes are TRBV6-1 and TRBJ2-7, with D possibly being TRBD1 (5 bases). The V gene lost 0 bases and the J gene lost 2 bases, with 14 bases spanning the gap. The CDR3 contains 16 residues. Germline V gene sequence: CDR1 MNHNS, CDR2 SASEGT. The CDR3 DNA reads TGTGCCAGCAGTGAAGCCCCTCTCGACAGTACCTACGAGCAGTACTTC. It codes for CASSEAPLDSTYEQYF.

V and J are TRBV11-2 and TRBJ2-1, with TRBD1 as a possible D gene (6 bases). Germline CDR1 is SGHAT and CDR2 is FQNNGV. The CDR3 has 15 residues. Trimming took 6 bases from V and 5 from J, leaving 17 bases between them. DNA for the CDR3: TGTGCCAGCAGTCCAATACAGGGATCGAACAATGAGCAGTTCTTC. Translating gives CASSPIQGSNNEQFF.

The chain links TRBV5-1 to TRBJ2-2; 7 bases match TRBD1. Trimming cost V 1 base and J 2 bases; bases outside gene matches: 5. This CDR3 region has 16 residues. Per the germline V gene, CDR1 is SGHRS and CDR2 is YFSETQ. The CDR3 region is CASSLLQGKNTGELFF. The CDR3, as DNA: TGCGCCAGCAGCTTGTTACAGGGGAAAAACACCGGGGAGCTGTTTTTT.

The chain carries TRBV4-3 and TRBJ2-2; 8 bases match TRBD2. This CDR3 is built from 18 residues. Germline lookup yields CDR1 LGHNA and CDR2 YSLEER. With 0 bases clipped from V and 0 bases from J, the junction kept 6 bases outside the gene matches. CDR3 DNA: TGCGCCAGCAGCCAAGATGATGAGGGACTAGCGAACACCGGGGAGCTGTTTTTT. As protein: CASSQDDEGLANTGELFF.